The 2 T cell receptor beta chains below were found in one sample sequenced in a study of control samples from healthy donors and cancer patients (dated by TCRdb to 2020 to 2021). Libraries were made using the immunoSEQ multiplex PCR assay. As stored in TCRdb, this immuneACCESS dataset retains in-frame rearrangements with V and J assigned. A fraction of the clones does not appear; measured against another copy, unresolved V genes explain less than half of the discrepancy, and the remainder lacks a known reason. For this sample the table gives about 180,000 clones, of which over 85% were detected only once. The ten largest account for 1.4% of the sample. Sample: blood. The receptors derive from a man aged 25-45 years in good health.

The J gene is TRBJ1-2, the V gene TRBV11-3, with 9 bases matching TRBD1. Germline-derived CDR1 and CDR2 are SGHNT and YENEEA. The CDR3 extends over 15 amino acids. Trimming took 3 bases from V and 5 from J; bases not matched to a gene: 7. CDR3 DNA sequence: TGTGCCAGCAGCTTCCCGGGACAGGGTTTTTATGGCTACACCTTC. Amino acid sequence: CASSFPGQGFYGYTF.

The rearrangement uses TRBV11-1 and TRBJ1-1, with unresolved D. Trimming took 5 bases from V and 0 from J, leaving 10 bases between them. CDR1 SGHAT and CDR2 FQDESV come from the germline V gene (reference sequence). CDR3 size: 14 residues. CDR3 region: CASSPREMNTEAFF. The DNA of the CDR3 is TGTGCCAGCAGCCCCCGGGAGATGAACACTGAAGCTTTCTTT.